This T cell receptor (beta chain) stems from a study of T cell repertoires in cytomegalovirus infection. Study at large: Indicated by public TCR beta signatures were CMV infection and matching HLA type.

As for this clonotype: The target antigen is unknown.

MiXCR was run by TCRdb on the reads, yielding one entry per CDR3 protein. The sample holds about 900,000 distinct CDR3 sequences, around 30% seen once. In germline, CDR1 is LGHNT, CDR2 FRNRAP. With V trimmed by 0 bases and J by 4 bases, 7 bases remained unmatched. This CDR3 has 16 residues. Sample: cultured CD8+ T cells from PBMCs, taken from culture after CMV antigen stimulation. This chain connects TRBV12-5 to TRBJ2-7; 9 bases map to TRBD1. The clonotype originates from a human donor in good health (CMV status not recorded). Some clones in this sample may be carry-over from other donors' samples. The CDR3 region is CASGLVIGDRAYEQYF. The CDR3 DNA is TGTGCTAGTGGTTTGGTAATTGGGGACAGGGCTTACGAGCAGTACTTC.